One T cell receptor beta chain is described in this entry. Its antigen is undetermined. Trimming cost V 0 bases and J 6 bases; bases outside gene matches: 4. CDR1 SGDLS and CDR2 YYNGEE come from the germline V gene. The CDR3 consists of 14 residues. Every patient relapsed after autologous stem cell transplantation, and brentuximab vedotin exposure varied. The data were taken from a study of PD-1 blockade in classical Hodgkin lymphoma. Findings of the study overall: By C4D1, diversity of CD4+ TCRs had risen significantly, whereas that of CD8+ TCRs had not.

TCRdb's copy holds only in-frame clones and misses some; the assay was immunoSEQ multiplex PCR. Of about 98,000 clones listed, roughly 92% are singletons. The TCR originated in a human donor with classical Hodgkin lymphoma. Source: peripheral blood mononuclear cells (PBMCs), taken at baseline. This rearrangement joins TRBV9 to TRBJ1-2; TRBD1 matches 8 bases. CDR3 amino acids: CASSVGRGRDGYTF. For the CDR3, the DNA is TGTGCCAGCAGCGTAGGCAGGGGGCGCGATGGCTACACCTTC.